This T cell receptor (beta chain) was sequenced for a study of T cell clonality in common variable immunodeficiency. Regarding the study as a whole: Shared TCRbeta clones were fewer between CVID subjects than controls.

This clone has a count of ten or more. The antigen remains unidentified. With the read ending 3 residues before the CDR3 end, the germline J gene is used to fill in that end. The CDR3 consists of 16 residues. CDR1 is SGHVS, CDR2 FQNEAQ, per germline. J gave up 3 bases and V 2 bases, and 7 bases lay outside the gene matches. Sequenced by immunoSEQ multiplex PCR; TCRdb stores in-frame clones only, minus some. The sample shows 35,000 to 50,000 clones, no singletons; the ten largest hold about 1.3%. This sequence was found in a person aged 18 to 75 in good health. The sample comprised peripheral blood mononuclear cells. The genes are TRBV7-8 and TRBJ2-3; 8 bases line up with TRBD2. The CDR3 loop reads CASSLRASGQTDTQYF. The CDR3 DNA, read in part, is TGTGCCAGCAGCTTAAGGGCTAGCGGGCAGACAGATACG.